This T cell receptor beta chain was documented in a study of response to subunit inactivated influenza vaccine. Study-wide results and limits: A suggestion made by the authors is that each seasonal influenza vaccination recruits few new T cells.

Concerning this clonotype: Its matching antigen is unknown.

TCRdb reprocessed the RT-PCR reads with MiXCR, giving one entry per CDR3 protein. The sample comprises 530,000 or so distinct CDR3 sequences, around 15% of which are singletons, and 11% rests with the top ten. Germline lookup yields CDR1 KGHSH and CDR2 LQKENI. The CDR3 is 16 amino acids. V lost 3 bases, J lost 2 bases, and 4 bases stayed unmatched. The receptor's source is a man between 45 and 60 years old who received an inactivated influenza vaccine. V gene TRBV18 combines with J gene TRBJ2-6; 7 positions agree with TRBD1. This material consisted of PBMCs from blood, taken 11 to 12 days after vaccination. CDR3 sequence (DNA): TGTGCCAGCTCACCCTACGGGACAGCTGGGGCCAACGTCCTGACTTTC. Amino acids: CASSPYGTAGANVLTF.